The text below deals with one T cell receptor (beta chain). Its antigen is currently unknown. The record originates from a study of T cell responses to AZD1222 COVID-19 vaccine. The method was immunoSEQ multiplex PCR; TCRdb's version includes in-frame clones alone and lacks a portion of them. The sample contains 77,000 or so clones, 75% to 90% of which appear only once. CDR1 and CDR2 from the germline V gene are SGHNT and YENEEA. CDR3 size: 15 residues. Unmatched junction bases numbered 0, after V lost 0 bases and J lost 8 bases. Broader study findings: Nearly half of spike-specific TCRs reportedly go after variant regions that carry no mutations. Sampling that yielded the repertoires occurred only after the peak T cell response.

The chain is built from TRBV11-3 and TRBJ2-1; 14 nucleotides line up with TRBD2. The sequence was obtained from an adult in good health. This specimen consisted of peripheral blood, obtained on day 0 of AZD1222 vaccination. The chain's CDR3 is CASSLETSGRDEQFF. CDR3 bases: TGTGCCAGCAGCTTAGAGACTAGCGGGAGGGATGAGCAGTTCTTC.